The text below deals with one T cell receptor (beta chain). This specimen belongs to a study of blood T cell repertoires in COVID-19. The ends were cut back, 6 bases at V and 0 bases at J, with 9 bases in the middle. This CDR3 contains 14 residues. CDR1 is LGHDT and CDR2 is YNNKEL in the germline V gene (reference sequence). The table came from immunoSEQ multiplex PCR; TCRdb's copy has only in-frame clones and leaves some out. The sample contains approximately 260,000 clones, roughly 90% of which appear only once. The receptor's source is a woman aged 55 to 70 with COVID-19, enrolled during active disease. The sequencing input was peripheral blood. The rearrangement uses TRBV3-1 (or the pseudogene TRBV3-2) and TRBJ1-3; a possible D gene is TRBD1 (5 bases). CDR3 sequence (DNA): TGTGCCAGCAGTAGGGGCTACTCTGGAAACACCATATATTTT. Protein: CASSRGYSGNTIYF.